Given below is one TCR beta chain in context. V was pared by 3 bases and J by 3 bases, with 8 bases of the junction left unmatched. CDR1 and CDR2 from the germline V gene are SGHRS and YFSETQ. CDR3 size: 18 residues. The sample is drawn from a study of blood T cell repertoires in COVID-19. Clones were sequenced by immunoSEQ multiplex PCR, and TCRdb holds only the in-frame ones, with some missing. The sample lists under 250,000 clones, about 88% occurring once. The sequence came from a man aged 45-65 years with COVID-19, enrolled during active disease. V and J are TRBV5-1 and TRBJ2-1; TRBD2 matches at 14 bases. The material sequenced was peripheral blood. CDR3 coding DNA: TGCGCCAGCAGCTCATCGGGACTAGCGGGAGAAGGCTACAATGAGCAGTTCTTC. As protein: CASSSSGLAGEGYNEQFF.